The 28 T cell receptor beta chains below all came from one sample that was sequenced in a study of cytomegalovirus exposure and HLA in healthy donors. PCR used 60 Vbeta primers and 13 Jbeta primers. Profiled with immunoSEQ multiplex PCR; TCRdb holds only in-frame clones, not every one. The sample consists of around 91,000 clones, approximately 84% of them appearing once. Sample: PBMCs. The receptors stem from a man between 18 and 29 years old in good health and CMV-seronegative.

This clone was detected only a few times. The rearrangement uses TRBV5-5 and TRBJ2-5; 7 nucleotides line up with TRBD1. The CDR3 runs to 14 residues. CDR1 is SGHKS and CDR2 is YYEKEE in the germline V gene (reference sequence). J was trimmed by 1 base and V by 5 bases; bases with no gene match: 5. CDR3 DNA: TGTGCCAGCAGGTTGACAGGGACCCAAGAGACCCAGTACTTC. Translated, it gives CASRLTGTQETQYF.

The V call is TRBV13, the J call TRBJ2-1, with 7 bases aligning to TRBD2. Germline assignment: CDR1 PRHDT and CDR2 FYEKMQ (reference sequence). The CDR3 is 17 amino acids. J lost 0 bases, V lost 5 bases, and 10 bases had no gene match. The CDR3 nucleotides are TGTGCCAGCAGCCCACGACTAGCCGGGAGCTCCTACAATGAGCAGTTCTTC. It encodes CASSPRLAGSSYNEQFF.

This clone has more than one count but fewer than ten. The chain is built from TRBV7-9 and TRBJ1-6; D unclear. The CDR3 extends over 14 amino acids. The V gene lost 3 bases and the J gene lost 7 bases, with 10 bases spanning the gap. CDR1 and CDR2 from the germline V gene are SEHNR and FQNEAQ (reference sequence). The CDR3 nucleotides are TGTGCCAGCAGCTTCTCTACAGAGAATTCACCCCTCCACTTT. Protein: CASSFSTENSPLHF.

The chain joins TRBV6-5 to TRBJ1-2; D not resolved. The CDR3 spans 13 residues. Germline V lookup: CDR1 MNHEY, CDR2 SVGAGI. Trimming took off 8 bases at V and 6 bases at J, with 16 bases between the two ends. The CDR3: CASQQKGSDGYTF. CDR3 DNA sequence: TGTGCCAGCCAACAAAAGGGTAGCGATGGCTACACCTTC.

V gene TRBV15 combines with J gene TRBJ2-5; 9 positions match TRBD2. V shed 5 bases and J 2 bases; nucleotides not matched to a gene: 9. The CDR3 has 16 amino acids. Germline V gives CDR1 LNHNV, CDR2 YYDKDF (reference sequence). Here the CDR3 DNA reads TGTGCCACCAGCGAACCTAGCGGGGCCGTTCAAGAGACCCAGTACTTC. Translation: CATSEPSGAVQETQYF.

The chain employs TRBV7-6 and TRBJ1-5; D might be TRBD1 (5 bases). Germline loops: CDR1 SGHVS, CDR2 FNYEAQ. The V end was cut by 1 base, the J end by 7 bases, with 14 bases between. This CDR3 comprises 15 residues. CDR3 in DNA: TGTGCCAGCAGCTTAGGGTCGTCGGGGGGACAGCCCCAGCATTTT. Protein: CASSLGSSGGQPQHF.

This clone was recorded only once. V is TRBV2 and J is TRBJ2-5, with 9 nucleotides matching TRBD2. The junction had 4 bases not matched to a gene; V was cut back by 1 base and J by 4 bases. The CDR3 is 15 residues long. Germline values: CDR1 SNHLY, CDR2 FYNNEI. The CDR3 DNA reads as TGTGCCAGCAGTGAAGTAGCGGGAGCAGGAGAGACCCAGTACTTC. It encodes CASSEVAGAGETQYF.

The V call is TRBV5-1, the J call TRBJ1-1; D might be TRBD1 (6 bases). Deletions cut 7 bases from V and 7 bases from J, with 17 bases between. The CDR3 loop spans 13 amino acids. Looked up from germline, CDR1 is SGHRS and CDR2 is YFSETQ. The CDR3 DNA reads TGCGCCAGCCTCGGGGGGGCGCAGGGTGAAGCTTTCTTT. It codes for CASLGGAQGEAFF.

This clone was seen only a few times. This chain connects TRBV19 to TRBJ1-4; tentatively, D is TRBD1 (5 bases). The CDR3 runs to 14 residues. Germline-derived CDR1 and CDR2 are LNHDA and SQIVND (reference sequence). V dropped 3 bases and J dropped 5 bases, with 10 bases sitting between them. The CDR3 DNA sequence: TGTGCCAGTAGTATCGGGGACTTCAATGAAAAACTGTTTTTT. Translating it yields CASSIGDFNEKLFF.

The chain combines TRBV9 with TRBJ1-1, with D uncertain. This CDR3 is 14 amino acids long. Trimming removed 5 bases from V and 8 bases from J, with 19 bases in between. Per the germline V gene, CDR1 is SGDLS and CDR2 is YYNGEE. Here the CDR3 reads CASRPDLGRGEAFF. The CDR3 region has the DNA TGTGCCAGCAGACCAGACCTGGGGAGAGGGGAAGCTTTCTTT.

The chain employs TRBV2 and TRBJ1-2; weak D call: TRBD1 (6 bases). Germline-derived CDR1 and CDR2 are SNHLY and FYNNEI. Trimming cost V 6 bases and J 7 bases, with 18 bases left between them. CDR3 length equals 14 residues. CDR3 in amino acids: CASSRLGGGGGYTF. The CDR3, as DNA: TGTGCCAGCAGCCGTCTAGGGGGAGGGGGTGGCTACACCTTC.

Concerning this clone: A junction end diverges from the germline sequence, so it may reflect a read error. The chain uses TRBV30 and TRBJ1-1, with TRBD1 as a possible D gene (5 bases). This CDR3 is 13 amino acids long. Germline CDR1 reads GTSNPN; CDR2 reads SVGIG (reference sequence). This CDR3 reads CAWSEVKDTEAFF. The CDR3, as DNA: TGTGCCTGGAGTGAGGTCAAGGACACTGAAGCCTTCTTT.

The CDR3 is CASSFAGGDYEQYF. For the CDR3, the DNA is TGTGCCAGCAGTTTTGCGGGAGGGGACTACGAGCAGTACTTC. The V gene is TRBV28, the J gene TRBJ2-5, with TRBD2 matching 9 bases. TRBJ2-7 matches the DNA end more closely, so the J call is doubtful. CDR1 is MDHEN, CDR2 SYDVKM, per germline. The CDR3 contains 14 residues.

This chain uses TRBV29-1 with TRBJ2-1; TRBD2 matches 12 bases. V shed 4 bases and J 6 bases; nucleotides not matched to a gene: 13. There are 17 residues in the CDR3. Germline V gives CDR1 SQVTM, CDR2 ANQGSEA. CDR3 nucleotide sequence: TGCAGCGTTGCTCGTTCGGTGACTAGCGGGAGTCGCAATGAGCAGTTCTTC. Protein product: CSVARSVTSGSRNEQFF.

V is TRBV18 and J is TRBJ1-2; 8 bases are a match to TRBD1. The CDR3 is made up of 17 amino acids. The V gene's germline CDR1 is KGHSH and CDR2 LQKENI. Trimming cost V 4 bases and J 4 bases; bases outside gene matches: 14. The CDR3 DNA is TGTGCCAGCTCACAAACCGGGACAGGCGAGGGTGGCTATGGCTACACCTTC. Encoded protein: CASSQTGTGEGGYGYTF. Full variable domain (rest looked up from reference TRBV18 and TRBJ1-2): NAGVMQNPRHLVRRRGQEARLRCSPMKGHSHVYWYRQLPEEGLKFMVYLQKENIIDESGMPKERFSAEFPKEGPSILRIQQVVRGDSAAYFCASSQTGTGEGGYGYTFGSGTRLTVV.

CDR3 sequence reads: CASSLDSGHEYNEQFF. CDR3 DNA sequence: TGTGCCAGCAGCTTAGATTCGGGACACGAATACAATGAGCAGTTCTTC. The genes are TRBV11-2 and TRBJ2-1; D is perhaps TRBD1 (6 bases). CDR3 length: 16 amino acids. The V gene's germline CDR1 is SGHAT and CDR2 FQNNGV. V lost 0 bases and J 4 bases, leaving 13 bases between the germline ends. Variable domain in full (rest from reference TRBV11-2 and TRBJ2-1): EAGVAQSPRYKIIEKRQSVAFWCNPISGHATLYWYQQILGQGPKLLIQFQNNGVVDDSQLPKDRFSAERLKGVDSTLKIQPAKLEDSAVYLCASSLDSGHEYNEQFFGPGTRLTVL.

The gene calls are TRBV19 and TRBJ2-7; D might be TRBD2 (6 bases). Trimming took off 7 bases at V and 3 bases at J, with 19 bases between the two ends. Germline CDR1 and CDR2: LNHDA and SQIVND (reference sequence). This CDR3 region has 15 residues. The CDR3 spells CASTPRGGVGYEQYF. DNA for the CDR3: TGTGCCAGTACCCCGAGAGGAGGGGTAGGCTACGAGCAGTACTTC.

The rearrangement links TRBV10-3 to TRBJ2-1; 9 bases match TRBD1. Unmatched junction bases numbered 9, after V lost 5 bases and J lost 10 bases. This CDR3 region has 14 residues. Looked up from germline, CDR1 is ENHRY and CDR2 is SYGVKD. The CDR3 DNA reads TGTGCCATCAGTACCGGGACAGGGTACATGGAGCAGTTCTTC. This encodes CAISTGTGYMEQFF.

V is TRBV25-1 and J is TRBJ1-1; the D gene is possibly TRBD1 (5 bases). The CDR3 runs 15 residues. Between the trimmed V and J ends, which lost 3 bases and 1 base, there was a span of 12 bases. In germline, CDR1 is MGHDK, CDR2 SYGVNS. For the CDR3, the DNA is TGTGCCAGCAGTGAGATCTTAACAGGGAACACTGAAGCTTTCTTT. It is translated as CASSEILTGNTEAFF.

The CDR3 loop is CSVGIRGSYEQYF. CDR3 nucleotides: TGCAGCGTTGGGATCAGGGGTTCCTACGAGCAGTACTTC. The chain is built from TRBV29-1 and TRBJ2-7; D may be TRBD1 (6 bases). Trimming took off 4 bases at V and 1 base at J, with 11 bases between the two ends. CDR1 is SQVTM, CDR2 ANQGSEA, per germline. The CDR3 totals 13 residues.

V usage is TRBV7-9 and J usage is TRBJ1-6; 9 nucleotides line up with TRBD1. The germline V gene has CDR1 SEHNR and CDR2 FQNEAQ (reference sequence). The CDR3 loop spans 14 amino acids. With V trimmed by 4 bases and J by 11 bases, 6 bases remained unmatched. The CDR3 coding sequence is TGTGCCAGCAGCTCAGGGACAGGGCTCACACCCCTCCACTTT. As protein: CASSSGTGLTPLHF.

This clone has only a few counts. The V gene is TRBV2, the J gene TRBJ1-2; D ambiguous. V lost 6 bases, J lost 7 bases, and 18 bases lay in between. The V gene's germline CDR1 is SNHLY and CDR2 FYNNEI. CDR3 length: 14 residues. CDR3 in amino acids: CASRATSGFRGYTF. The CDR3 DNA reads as TGTGCCAGCAGAGCGACCAGTGGTTTTCGTGGCTACACCTTC.

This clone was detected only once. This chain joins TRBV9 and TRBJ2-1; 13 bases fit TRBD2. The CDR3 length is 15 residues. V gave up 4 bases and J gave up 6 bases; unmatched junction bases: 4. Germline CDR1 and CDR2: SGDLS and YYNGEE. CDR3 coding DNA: TGTGCCAGCAGCCCAAGACTAGCGGGAGGCAATGAGCAGTTCTTC. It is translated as CASSPRLAGGNEQFF.

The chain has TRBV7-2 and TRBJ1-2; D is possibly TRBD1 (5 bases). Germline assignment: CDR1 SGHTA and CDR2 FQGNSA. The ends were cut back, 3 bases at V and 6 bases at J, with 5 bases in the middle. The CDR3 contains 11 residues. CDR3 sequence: CASSFRDGYTF. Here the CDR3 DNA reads TGTGCCAGCAGCTTCAGGGATGGCTACACCTTC.

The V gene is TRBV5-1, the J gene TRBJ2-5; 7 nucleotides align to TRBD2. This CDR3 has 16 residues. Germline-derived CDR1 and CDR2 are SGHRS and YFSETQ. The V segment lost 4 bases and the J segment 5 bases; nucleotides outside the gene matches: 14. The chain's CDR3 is CASSAGVGGILETQYF. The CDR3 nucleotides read TGCGCCAGCAGCGCCGGAGTGGGAGGGATATTGGAGACCCAGTACTTC.

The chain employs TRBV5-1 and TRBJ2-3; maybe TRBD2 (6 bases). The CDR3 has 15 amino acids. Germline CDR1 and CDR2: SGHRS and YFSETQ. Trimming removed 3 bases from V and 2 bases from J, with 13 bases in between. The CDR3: CASSWGTLFTDTQYF. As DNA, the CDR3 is TGCGCCAGCAGCTGGGGGACTCTCTTCACAGATACGCAGTATTTT.

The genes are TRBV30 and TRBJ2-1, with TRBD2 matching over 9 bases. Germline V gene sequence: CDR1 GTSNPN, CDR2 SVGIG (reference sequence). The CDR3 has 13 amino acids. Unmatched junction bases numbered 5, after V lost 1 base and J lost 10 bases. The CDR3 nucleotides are TGTGCCTGGAGTGAGCTAGCGGGAAACGAGCAGTTCTTC. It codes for CAWSELAGNEQFF.

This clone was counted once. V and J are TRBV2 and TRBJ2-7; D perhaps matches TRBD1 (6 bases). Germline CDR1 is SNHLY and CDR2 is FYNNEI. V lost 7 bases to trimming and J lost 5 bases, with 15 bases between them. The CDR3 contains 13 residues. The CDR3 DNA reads TGTGCCAGCAAGGTGACAGGAACGGACGAGCAGTACTTC. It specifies CASKVTGTDEQYF.